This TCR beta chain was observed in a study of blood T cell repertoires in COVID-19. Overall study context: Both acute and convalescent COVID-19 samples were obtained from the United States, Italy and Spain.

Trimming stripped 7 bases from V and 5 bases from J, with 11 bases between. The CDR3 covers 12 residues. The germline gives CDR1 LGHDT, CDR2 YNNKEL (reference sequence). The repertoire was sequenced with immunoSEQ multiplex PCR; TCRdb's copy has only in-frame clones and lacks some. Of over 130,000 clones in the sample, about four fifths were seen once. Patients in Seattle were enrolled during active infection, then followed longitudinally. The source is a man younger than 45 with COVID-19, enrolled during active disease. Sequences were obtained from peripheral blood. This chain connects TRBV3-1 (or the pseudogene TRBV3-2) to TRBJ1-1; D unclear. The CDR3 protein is CASTLPGTEAFF. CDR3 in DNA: TGTGCCAGCACCCTCCCGGGGACTGAAGCTTTCTTT.